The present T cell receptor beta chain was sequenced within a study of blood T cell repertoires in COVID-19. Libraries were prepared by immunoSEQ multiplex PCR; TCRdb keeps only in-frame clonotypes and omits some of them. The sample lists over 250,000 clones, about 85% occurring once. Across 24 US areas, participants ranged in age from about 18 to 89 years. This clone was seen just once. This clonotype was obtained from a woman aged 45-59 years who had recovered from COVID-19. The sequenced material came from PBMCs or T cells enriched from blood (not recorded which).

The CDR3 is CASSLGTSSSYNEQFF. The DNA for the CDR3 is TGTGCCAGCAGCCTTGGGACTTCAAGCTCCTACAATGAGCAGTTCTTC. The V gene is TRBV4-2, the J gene TRBJ2-1, with D possibly matching TRBD2 (6 bases). CDR3 size: 16 residues. Trimming removed 4 bases at V and 0 bases at J, with 13 bases between. The germline V gene encodes CDR1 LGHNA and CDR2 YNFKEQ.